This T cell receptor beta chain was sequenced during a study of early stage breast cancer tumors. Overall study: About 70% of the 16 invasive tumors were ER+, PR+ and HER2-.

Some clones are missing from TCRdb's copy, which holds only in-frame ones; the method was immunoSEQ multiplex PCR. Among tens of thousands of clones, about nine tenths were seen once, and the ten largest hold 4% to 5.5%. Study-wide points: Tumor and normal breast were distinguished via blood comparison in 14 of 16 patients. Compared with adjacent normal breast, tumors showed about 2.3-fold denser, more clonal T cells.

The V gene's germline CDR1 is WSHSY and CDR2 SAAADI. The CDR3 totals 13 residues. Trimming cost V 4 bases and J 4 bases, with 10 bases left between them. Comment on this clone: Its matching antigen is unknown.

Specimen: blood. The clonotype originates from a person aged 65-85 years with breast cancer. This chain connects TRBV10-2 to TRBJ1-2, with D possibly being TRBD1 (5 bases). The CDR3 nucleotides read TGCGCCAGCAGTGCAGGGTTCAGCTATGGCTACACCTTC. It yields the protein CASSAGFSYGYTF.